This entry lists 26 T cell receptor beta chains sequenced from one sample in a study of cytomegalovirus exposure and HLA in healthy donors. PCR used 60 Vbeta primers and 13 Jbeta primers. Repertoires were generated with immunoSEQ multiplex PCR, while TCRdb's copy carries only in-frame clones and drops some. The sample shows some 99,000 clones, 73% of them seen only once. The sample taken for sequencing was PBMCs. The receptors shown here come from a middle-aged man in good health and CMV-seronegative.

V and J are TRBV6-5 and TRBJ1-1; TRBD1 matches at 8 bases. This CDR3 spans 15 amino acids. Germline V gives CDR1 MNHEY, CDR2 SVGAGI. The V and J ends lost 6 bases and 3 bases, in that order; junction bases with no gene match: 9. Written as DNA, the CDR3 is TGTGCCAGCAGAAGGACAGGGATGGTGTACACTGAAGCTTTCTTT. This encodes CASRRTGMVYTEAFF.

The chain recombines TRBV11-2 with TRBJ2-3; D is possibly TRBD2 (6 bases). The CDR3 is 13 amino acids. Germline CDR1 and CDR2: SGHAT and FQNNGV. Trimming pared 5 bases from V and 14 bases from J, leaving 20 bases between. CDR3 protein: CASSPGAGLVLYF. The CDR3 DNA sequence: TGTGCCAGCAGCCCTGGGGCGGGGCTAGTGTTGTATTTT.

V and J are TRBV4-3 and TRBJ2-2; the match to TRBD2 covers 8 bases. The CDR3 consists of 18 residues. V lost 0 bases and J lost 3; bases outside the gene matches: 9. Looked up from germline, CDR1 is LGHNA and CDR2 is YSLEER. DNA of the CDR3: TGCGCCAGCAGCCAAGATCCGATAGCGGGGACTTACACCGGGGAGCTGTTTTTT. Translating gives CASSQDPIAGTYTGELFF.

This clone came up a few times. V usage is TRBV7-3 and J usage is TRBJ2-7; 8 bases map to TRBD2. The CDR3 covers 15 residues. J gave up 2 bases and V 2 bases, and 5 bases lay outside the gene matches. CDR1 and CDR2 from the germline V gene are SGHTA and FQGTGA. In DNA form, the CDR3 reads TGTGCCAGCAGCTTATATGGCGGGGGGACCTACGAGCAGTACTTC. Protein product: CASSLYGGGTYEQYF.

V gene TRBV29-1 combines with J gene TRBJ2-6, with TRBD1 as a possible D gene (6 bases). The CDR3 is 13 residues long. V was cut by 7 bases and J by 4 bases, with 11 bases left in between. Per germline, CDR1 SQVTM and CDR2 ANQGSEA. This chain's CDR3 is CSATGAGANVLTF. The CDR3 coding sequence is TGCAGCGCGACAGGTGCCGGGGCCAACGTCCTGACTTTC.

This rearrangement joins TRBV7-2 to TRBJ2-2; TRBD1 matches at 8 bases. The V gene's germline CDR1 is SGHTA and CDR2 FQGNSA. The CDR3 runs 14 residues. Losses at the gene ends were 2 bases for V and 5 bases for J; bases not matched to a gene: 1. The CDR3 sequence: CASSLTGGTGELFF. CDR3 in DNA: TGTGCCAGCAGCTTAACAGGGGGGACCGGGGAGCTGTTTTTT.

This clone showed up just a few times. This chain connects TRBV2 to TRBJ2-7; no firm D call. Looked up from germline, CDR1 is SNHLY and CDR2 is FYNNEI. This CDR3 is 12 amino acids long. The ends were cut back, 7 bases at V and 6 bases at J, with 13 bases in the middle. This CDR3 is CASNGWSLEQYF. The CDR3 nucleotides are TGTGCCAGCAATGGATGGAGTCTCGAGCAGTACTTC.

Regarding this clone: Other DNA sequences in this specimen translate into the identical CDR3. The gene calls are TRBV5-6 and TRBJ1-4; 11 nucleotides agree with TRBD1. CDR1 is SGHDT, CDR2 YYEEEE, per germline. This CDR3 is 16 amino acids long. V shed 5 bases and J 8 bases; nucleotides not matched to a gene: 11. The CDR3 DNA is TGTGCCAGCAGAGGGGGGACAGGGGGGTTTGGAGAAAAACTGTTTTTT. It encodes CASRGGTGGFGEKLFF.

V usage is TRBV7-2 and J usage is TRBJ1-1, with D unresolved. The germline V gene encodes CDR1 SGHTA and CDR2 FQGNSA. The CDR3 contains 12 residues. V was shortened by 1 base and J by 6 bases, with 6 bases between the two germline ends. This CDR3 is CASSLESPEAFF. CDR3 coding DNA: TGTGCCAGCAGCTTAGAGAGTCCTGAAGCTTTCTTT.

CDR3 bases: TGTGCCAGCAGCACCGGACAGTCTTACTATGGCTACACCTTC. This codes for CASSTGQSYYGYTF. The chain employs TRBV6-5 and TRBJ1-2; D perhaps matches TRBD1 (6 bases). Germline CDR1 MNHEY, CDR2 SVGAGI. Trimming pared 6 bases from V and 3 bases from J, leaving 14 bases between. The CDR3 contains 14 residues.

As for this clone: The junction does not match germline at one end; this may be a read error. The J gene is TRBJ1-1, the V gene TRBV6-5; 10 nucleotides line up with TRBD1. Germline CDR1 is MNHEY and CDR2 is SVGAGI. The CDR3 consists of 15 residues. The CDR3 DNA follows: TGTTCCAGCAGTTACTTAGACAGGGGGCTAGCTGAAGCTTTCTTT. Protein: CSSSYLDRGLAEAFF.

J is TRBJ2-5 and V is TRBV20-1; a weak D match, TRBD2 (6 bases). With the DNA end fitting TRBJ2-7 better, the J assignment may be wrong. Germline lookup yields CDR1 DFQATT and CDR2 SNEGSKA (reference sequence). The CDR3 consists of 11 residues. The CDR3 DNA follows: TGCAGTGCCCCGGAGGGCCGCGAGCAGTACTTC. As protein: CSAPEGREQYF.

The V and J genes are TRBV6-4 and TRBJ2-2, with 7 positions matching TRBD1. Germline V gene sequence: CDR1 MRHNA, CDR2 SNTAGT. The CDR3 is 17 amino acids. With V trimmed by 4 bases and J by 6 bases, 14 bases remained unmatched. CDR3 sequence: CASSGGDRDSGAGELFF. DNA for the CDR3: TGTGCCAGCAGTGGCGGAGACAGGGATTCAGGTGCCGGGGAGCTGTTTTTT.

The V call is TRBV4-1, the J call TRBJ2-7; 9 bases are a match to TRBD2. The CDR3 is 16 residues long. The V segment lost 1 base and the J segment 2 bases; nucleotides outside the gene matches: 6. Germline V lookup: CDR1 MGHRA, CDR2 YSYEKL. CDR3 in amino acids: CASSQVWGGGAYEQYF. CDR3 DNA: TGCGCCAGCAGCCAAGTTTGGGGCGGGGGGGCCTACGAGCAGTACTTC.

In nucleotides, the CDR3 is TGTGCCATCAGTGAGTCGGGCCGGGGTACTGACTATGGCTACACCTTC. It yields the protein CAISESGRGTDYGYTF. This chain connects TRBV10-3 to TRBJ1-2, with unresolved D. V was clipped by 0 bases and J by 3 bases, with 14 bases between them. This CDR3 contains 16 residues. In germline, CDR1 is ENHRY, CDR2 SYGVKD.

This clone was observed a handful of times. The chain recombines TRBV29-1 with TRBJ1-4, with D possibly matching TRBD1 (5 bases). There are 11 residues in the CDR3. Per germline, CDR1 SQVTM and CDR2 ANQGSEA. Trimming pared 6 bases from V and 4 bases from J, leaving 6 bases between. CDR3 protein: CSVTDNEKLFF. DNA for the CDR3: TGCAGCGTGACAGATAATGAAAAACTGTTTTTT.

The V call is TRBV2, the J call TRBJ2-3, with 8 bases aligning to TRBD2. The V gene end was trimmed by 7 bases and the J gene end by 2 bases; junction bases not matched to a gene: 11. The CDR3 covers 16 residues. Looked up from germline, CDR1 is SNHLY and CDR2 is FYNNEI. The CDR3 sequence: CASTPFRGGNTDTQYF. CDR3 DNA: TGTGCCAGCACCCCATTCCGGGGGGGTAACACAGATACGCAGTATTTT.

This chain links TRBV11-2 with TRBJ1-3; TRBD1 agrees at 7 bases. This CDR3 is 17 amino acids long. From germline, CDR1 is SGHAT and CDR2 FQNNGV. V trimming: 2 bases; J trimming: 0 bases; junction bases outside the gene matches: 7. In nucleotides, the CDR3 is TGTGCCAGCAGCTTAAGGGACAGCGGAATCTCTGGAAACACCATATATTTT. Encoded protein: CASSLRDSGISGNTIYF.

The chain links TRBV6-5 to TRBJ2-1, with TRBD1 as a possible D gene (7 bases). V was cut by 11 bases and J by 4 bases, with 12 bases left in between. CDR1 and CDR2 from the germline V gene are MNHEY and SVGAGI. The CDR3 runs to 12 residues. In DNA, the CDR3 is TGTGCCGCAGGGGGGCTGTACAATGAGCAGTTCTTC. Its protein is CAAGGLYNEQFF.

CDR3 bases: TGTGCCAGCGTTCTAACCGGGACAGGGAGTGGCTACACCTTC. Its translation: CASVLTGTGSGYTF. The V and J genes are TRBV25-1 and TRBJ1-2; the match to TRBD1 covers 9 bases. Unmatched junction bases numbered 11, after V lost 8 bases and J lost 7 bases. CDR1 MGHDK and CDR2 SYGVNS come from the germline V gene. The CDR3 contains 14 residues.

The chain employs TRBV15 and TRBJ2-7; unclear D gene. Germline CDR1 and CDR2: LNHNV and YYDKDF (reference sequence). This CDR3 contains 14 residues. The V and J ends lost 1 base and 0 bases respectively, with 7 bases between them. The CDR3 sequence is CATSRGGLSYEQYF. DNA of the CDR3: TGTGCCACCAGCAGAGGAGGCCTCTCCTACGAGCAGTACTTC. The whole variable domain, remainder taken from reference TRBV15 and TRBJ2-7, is DAMVIQNPRYQVTQFGKPVTLSCSQTLNHNVMYWYQQKSSQAPKLLFHYYDKDFNNEADTPDNFQSRRPNTSFCFLDIRSPGLGDTAMYLCATSRGGLSYEQYFGPGTRLTVT.

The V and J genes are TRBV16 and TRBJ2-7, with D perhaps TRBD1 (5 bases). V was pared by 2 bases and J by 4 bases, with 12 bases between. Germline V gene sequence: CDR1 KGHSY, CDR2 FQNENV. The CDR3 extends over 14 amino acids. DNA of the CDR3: TGTGCCAGCAGCCAAGGGTTAGGGGCTTACGAGCAGTACTTC. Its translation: CASSQGLGAYEQYF.

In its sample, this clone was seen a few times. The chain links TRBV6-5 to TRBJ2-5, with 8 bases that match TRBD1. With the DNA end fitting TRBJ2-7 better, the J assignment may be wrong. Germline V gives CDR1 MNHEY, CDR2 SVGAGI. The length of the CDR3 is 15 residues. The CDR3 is CASSYRTTGVNEQYF. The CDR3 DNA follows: TGTGCCAGCAGTTACCGTACGACAGGGGTAAACGAGCAGTACTTC.

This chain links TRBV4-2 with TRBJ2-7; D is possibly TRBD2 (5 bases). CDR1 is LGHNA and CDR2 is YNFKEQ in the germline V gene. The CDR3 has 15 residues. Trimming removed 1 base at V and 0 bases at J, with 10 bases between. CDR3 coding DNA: TGTGCCAGCAGCCAAGCAGACACTAGCTCCTACGAGCAGTACTTC. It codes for CASSQADTSSYEQYF.

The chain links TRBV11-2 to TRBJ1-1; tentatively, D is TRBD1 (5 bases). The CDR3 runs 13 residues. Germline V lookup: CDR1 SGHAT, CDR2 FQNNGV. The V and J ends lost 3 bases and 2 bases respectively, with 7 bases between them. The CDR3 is CASSFQGNTEAFF. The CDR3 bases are TGTGCCAGCAGCTTCCAGGGTAACACTGAAGCTTTCTTT.

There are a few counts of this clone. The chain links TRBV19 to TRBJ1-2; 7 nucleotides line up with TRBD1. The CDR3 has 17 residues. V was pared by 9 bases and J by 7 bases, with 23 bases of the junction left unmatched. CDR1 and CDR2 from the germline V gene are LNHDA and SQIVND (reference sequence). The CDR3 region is CASREYKTGEIAGGYTF. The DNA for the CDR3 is TGTGCCAGCCGGGAATATAAAACAGGGGAGATCGCGGGTGGCTACACCTTC.